What follows describes a single T cell receptor beta chain. Its antigen is unknown. Nothing much larger sits one base from this clone, and base qualities are not available. This entry comes from a study of cytomegalovirus exposure and HLA in healthy donors (dated by TCRdb to the late 2010s). Regarding the research as a whole: According to a later analysis, the 120 validation repertoires were produced on the same platform as the 600 to 850 repertoires of the first cohort. The study aimed to test whether cataloging public T cell receptors could reveal signatures of past pathogen exposure. Besides the first cohort of approximately 710 subjects, a separate validation cohort made up of some 110 different subjects was used. To predict cytomegalovirus infection status, the study combined high-throughput TCR immunosequencing, statistical association of individual TCRs with disease status, and machine learning. The research as a whole found: The authors suggested that the approach could potentially be generalized to other disease states and immunological phenotypes. Three of the identified cytomegalovirus-associated TCR beta chains were confirmed in vitro to be specific for cytomegalovirus antigens. Of the cluster scores, 90% to 95% were above 0 in a later analysis, which found that TCRs clustered in the first cohort also tended to co-occur in the roughly 130 validation repertoires. In both the original and validation cohorts, the classifier was reported to diagnose cytomegalovirus status with high specificity and sensitivity. While some public TCRs were present in many individuals, most TCR sequences turned up only very rarely across donors. The study gave a list of about 160 TCR beta chains associated with cytomegalovirus. A later analysis lacked HLA typing for the validation cohort, so it scored co-occurrence in that cohort across all 120 repertoires.

The library came from the immunoSEQ multiplex PCR assay. Per the source publication's procedure: A statistical classification framework was built for diagnosing cytomegalovirus status from the catalog of TCR beta chain sequences. The table was pulled from immuneACCESS by TCRdb, which kept in-frame rearrangements only. Such tables lose some clones; where checked, under half of the loss comes from unresolved V genes, and the rest has no known cause. V and J calls and clone size come straight from that table; D and trimming were deduced from the DNA. The sample records 250,000 or so clones, around 91% of which are singletons. The ten most abundant clones make up 0.35% to 0.45% of the sample. Germline trimming amounts to 5 bases on V and 7 bases on J, with 7 as the count of junction bases outside the gene matches. The germline V gene (reference sequence) specifies LNHDA as CDR1 and SQIVND as CDR2. Reading from cysteine to phenylalanine, the CDR3 counts 15 amino acids. Just CDR3 DNA is preserved here, 45 bases in frame from base 1.

The donors were included in the validation cohort of approximately 130 subjects, a group kept apart from the 666-subject first cohort. The chain joins TRBV19 to TRBJ1-4; 10 junctional bases match TRBD1. The sample comprised PBMCs. This receptor was obtained from a young woman in good health and CMV-seronegative. The bases read TGTGCCAGTAGTCCCGGCGACAGGGGGCTTGAAAAACTGTTTTTT. This gives the protein CASSPGDRGLEKLFF.